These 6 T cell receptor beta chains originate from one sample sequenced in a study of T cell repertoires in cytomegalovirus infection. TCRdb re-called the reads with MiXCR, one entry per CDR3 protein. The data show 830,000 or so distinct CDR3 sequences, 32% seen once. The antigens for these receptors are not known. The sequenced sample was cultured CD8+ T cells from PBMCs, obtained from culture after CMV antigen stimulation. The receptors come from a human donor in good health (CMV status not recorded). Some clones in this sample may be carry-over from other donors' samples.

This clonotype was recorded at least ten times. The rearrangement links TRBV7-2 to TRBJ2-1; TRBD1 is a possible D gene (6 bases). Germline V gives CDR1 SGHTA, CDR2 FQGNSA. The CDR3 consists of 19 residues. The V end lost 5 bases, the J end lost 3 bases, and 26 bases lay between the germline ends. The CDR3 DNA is TGTGCCAGCAGCATTAATTTTTTCGCCTCGGGACAAAACTACAATGAGCAGTTCTTC. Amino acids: CASSINFFASGQNYNEQFF. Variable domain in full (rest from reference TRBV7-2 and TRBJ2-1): GAGVSQSPSNKVTEKGKDVELRCDPISGHTALYWYRQSLGQGLEFLIYFQGNSAPDKSGLPSDRFSAERTGGSVSTLTIQRTQQEDSAVYLCASSINFFASGQNYNEQFFGPGTRLTVL.

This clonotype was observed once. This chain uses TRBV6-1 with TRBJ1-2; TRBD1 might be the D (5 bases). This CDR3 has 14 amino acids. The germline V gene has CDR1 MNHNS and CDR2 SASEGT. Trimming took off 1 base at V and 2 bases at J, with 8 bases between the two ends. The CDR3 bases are TGTGCCAGCAGTGAAGGGTCAGGGAACTATGGCTACACCTTC. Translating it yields CASSEGSGNYGYTF.

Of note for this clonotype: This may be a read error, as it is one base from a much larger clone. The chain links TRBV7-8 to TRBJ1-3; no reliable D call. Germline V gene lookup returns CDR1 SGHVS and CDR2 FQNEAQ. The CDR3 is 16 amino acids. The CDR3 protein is CTSSLGRGAKGNTIYF. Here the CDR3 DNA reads TGTACCAGCAGCTTAGGCCGGGGTGCGAAAGGAAACACCATATATTTT.

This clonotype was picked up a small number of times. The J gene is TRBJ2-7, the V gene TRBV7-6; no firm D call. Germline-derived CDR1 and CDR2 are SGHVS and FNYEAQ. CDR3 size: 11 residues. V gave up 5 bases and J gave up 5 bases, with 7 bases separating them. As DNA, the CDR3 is TGTGCCAGCAGCCTCAACCACGAGCAGTACTTC. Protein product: CASSLNHEQYF.

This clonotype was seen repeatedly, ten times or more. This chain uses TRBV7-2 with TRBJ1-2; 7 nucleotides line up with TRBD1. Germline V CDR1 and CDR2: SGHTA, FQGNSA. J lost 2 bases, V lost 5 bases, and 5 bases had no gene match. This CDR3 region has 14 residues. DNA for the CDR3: TGTGCCAGCAGCCAGCCGGGACAGAACTATGGCTACACCTTC. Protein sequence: CASSQPGQNYGYTF.

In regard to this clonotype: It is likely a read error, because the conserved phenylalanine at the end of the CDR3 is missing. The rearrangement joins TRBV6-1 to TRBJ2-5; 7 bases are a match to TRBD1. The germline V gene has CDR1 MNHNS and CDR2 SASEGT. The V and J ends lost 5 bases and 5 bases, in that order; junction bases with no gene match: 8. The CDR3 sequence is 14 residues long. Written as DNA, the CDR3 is TGTGCCAGCAGTTACCCGGGGACAGCCGAGACCCAGTACTAC. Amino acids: CASSYPGTAETQYY.